The 24 T cell receptor beta chains listed next were all sequenced from one sample in a study of control samples from healthy donors and cancer patients. Clones were sequenced by immunoSEQ multiplex PCR, and TCRdb holds only the in-frame ones, with some missing. The sample lists fewer than 200,000 clones; roughly 90% were seen once. Sequencing used blood. The receptors were sampled from a man aged 25 to 40 in good health.

The V gene is TRBV6-6, the J gene TRBJ1-1, with D possibly matching TRBD1 (6 bases). CDR3 length: 11 residues. CDR1 is MNHNY, CDR2 SVGAGI, per germline (reference sequence). Trimming cost V 7 bases and J 5 bases, with 8 bases left between them. CDR3 residues: CASTRGTEAFF. The CDR3 nucleotides read TGTGCCAGCACCAGGGGAACTGAAGCTTTCTTT.

CDR3: CASSVVEGFSTDTQYF. CDR3 bases: TGTGCCAGCAGCGTAGTTGAGGGGTTTAGCACAGATACGCAGTATTTT. The chain links TRBV9 to TRBJ2-3; perhaps D is TRBD1 or TRBD2 (5 bases each). Deletions cut 0 bases from V and 0 bases from J, with 11 bases between. The CDR3 runs to 16 residues. Germline V gene sequence: CDR1 SGDLS, CDR2 YYNGEE.

V gene TRBV5-1 combines with J gene TRBJ2-1, with 8 bases that match TRBD1. Germline CDR1 is SGHRS and CDR2 is YFSETQ. The CDR3 extends over 16 amino acids. V dropped 4 bases and J dropped 7; count of bases not matched to a gene: 13. The CDR3 sequence is CASSRTGTGPLNEQFF. The CDR3 DNA reads as TGCGCCAGCAGCCGGACCGGGACAGGCCCACTTAATGAGCAGTTCTTC.

This chain joins TRBV30 and TRBJ1-6, with a tentative D call TRBD1 (5 bases). V was clipped by 1 base and J by 7 bases, with 8 bases between them. Per germline, CDR1 GTSNPN and CDR2 SVGIG (reference sequence). CDR3 length equals 13 residues. The CDR3 region has the DNA TGTGCCTGGAGTGCCAGGGACAATTCACCCCTCCACTTT. It specifies CAWSARDNSPLHF. Full variable domain (missing parts from reference TRBV30 and TRBJ1-6): SQTIHQWPATLVQPVGSPLSLECTVEGTSNPNLYWYRQAAGRGLQLLFYSVGIGQISSEVPQNLSASRPQDRQFILSSKKLLLSDSGFYLCAWSARDNSPLHFGNGTRLTVT.

This sequence joins TRBV7-9 and TRBJ2-2, with 16 bases lining up with TRBD2. Germline V lookup: CDR1 SEHNR, CDR2 FQNEAQ (reference sequence). The CDR3 consists of 16 residues. After removal of 10 bases from V and 10 bases from J, the junction contained 12 bases not matched to a gene. CDR3 sequence: CAIGTSGGASTPELFF. DNA of the CDR3: TGTGCCATCGGGACTAGCGGGGGGGCGTCCACCCCGGAGCTGTTTTTT.

The V and J genes are TRBV3-1 (or the pseudogene TRBV3-2) and TRBJ1-5, with unresolved D. V lost 6 bases and J lost 8, with 17 bases in between. CDR1 and CDR2 (germline): LGHDT, YNNKEL (reference sequence). This CDR3 has 14 amino acids. The CDR3 DNA reads TGTGCCAGCAGTCTTCCGGGATCCTGGGAGCCCCAGCATTTT. As protein: CASSLPGSWEPQHF.

V usage is TRBV29-1 and J usage is TRBJ2-7; TRBD2 aligns across 10 bases. The CDR3 extends over 17 amino acids. In germline, CDR1 is SQVTM, CDR2 ANQGSEA. V dropped 7 bases and J dropped 4; count of bases not matched to a gene: 19. The DNA of the CDR3 is TGCAGCGGCGAGGGGTCAGGGGGGTCTAGCGGGGGTTACGAGCAGTACTTC. This codes for CSGEGSGGSSGGYEQYF.

The J gene is TRBJ2-2, the V gene TRBV2; 10 nucleotides agree with TRBD2. Germline V gene lookup returns CDR1 SNHLY and CDR2 FYNNEI. The CDR3 loop spans 15 amino acids. Trimming at V came to 4 bases and at J to 6 bases, leaving 5 bases not matched to a gene. Here the CDR3 DNA reads TGTGCCAGCAGTGCACTAGCGGGAAGGGCCGGGGAGCTGTTTTTT. Amino acids: CASSALAGRAGELFF.

The count of this clone is one. The V call is TRBV11-1, the J call TRBJ1-1; D is ambiguous. CDR1 SGHAT and CDR2 FQDESV come from the germline V gene (reference sequence). Trimming took 3 bases from V and 3 from J, leaving 14 bases between them. This CDR3 has 15 amino acids. The CDR3 sequence: CASSFGESRDTEAFF. Written as DNA, the CDR3 is TGTGCCAGCAGCTTTGGAGAGTCAAGGGACACTGAAGCTTTCTTT.

V is TRBV7-2 and J is TRBJ2-4; D tentatively fits TRBD1 or TRBD2 (7 bases each). Germline CDR1 and CDR2: SGHTA and FQGNSA. Trimming took 1 base from V and 1 from J, leaving 17 bases between them. The CDR3 spans 18 residues. CDR3 loop: CASSLVSGGAGAKNIQYF. The CDR3 DNA reads as TGTGCCAGCAGCTTAGTGTCAGGGGGGGCTGGGGCCAAAAACATTCAGTACTTC.

The CDR3 DNA reads as TGTGCCAGCAGCCCCGGGACAGATGGAAACACCATATATTTT. Amino acids: CASSPGTDGNTIYF. This chain connects TRBV5-5 to TRBJ1-3; 7 bases align to TRBD1. The CDR3 is 14 residues long. V lost 4 bases, J lost 3 bases, and 4 bases stayed unmatched. Per the germline V gene, CDR1 is SGHKS and CDR2 is YYEKEE (reference sequence).

This rearrangement joins TRBV28 to TRBJ2-3; TRBD2 agrees at 10 bases. The germline V gene encodes CDR1 MDHEN and CDR2 SYDVKM. CDR3 length equals 16 residues. The trim removed 2 bases at V and 0 bases at J, leaving 2 bases unmatched. CDR3: CASSLGAGGSTDTQYF. DNA for the CDR3: TGTGCCAGCAGTTTAGGAGCGGGAGGGAGCACAGATACGCAGTATTTT.

Of note for this clone: One end of the junction fails to match germline, which may point to a read error. The chain links TRBV15 to TRBJ1-5, with unresolved D. The CDR3 length is 15 residues. CDR1 is LNHNV and CDR2 is YYDKDF in the germline V gene (reference sequence). The CDR3 spells CASSGILSGNQPQHF. In DNA, the CDR3 is TGTGCCTCCAGCGGTATCCTTAGTGGCAATCAGCCCCAGCATTTT. Full variable domain (missing parts from reference TRBV15 and TRBJ1-5): DAMVIQNPRYQVTQFGKPVTLSCSQTLNHNVMYWYQQKSSQAPKLLFHYYDKDFNNEADTPDNFQSRRPNTSFCFLDIRSPGLGDTAMYLCASSGILSGNQPQHFGDGTRLSIL.

The CDR3 reads CSALPPLSSGANVLTF. In DNA form, the CDR3 reads TGCAGCGCCCTACCTCCTCTTAGCTCTGGGGCCAACGTCCTGACTTTC. This sequence joins TRBV29-1 and TRBJ2-6; D gene unclear. This CDR3 contains 16 residues. Germline values: CDR1 SQVTM, CDR2 ANQGSEA. V was shortened by 7 bases and J by 0 bases, with 16 bases between the two germline ends. Drawing the rest from reference TRBV29-1 and TRBJ2-6, the complete variable domain is SAVISQKPSRDICQRGTSLTIQCQVDSQVTMMFWYRQQPGQSLTLIATANQGSEATYESGFVIDKFPISRPNLTFSTLTVSNMSPEDSSIYLCSALPPLSSGANVLTFGAGSRLTVL.

The J gene is TRBJ2-7, the V gene TRBV6-2 or TRBV6-3; D is tentatively TRBD1 or TRBD2 (5 bases each). V was clipped by 0 bases and J by 2 bases, with 14 bases between them. CDR1 is MNHEY and CDR2 is SVGEGT in the germline V gene. This CDR3 region has 16 residues. CDR3 in DNA: TGTGCCAGCAGTTACTCGAGGCAGGGACGACCCTACGAGCAGTACTTC. Residues: CASSYSRQGRPYEQYF.

The table lists this clone with a count of one. The chain carries TRBV7-2 and TRBJ1-5; no firm D call. Trimming left V 1 base short and J 6 bases short, with 13 bases between. The CDR3 is 15 residues long. Germline V gene sequence: CDR1 SGHTA, CDR2 FQGNSA. The CDR3 region has the DNA TGTGCCAGCAGCTTAGTAGGTAGGGTCGGTCAGCCCCAGCATTTT. It translates to CASSLVGRVGQPQHF.

The gene calls are TRBV5-1 and TRBJ1-1; a possible D gene is TRBD1 (5 bases). CDR3 length: 14 amino acids. Germline V gene lookup returns CDR1 SGHRS and CDR2 YFSETQ. The V end was cut by 0 bases, the J end by 5 bases, with 11 bases between. The CDR3 protein is CASSLEGLGTEAFF. CDR3 bases: TGCGCCAGCAGCTTGGAGGGGCTGGGGACTGAAGCTTTCTTT.

The chain combines TRBV6-5 with TRBJ1-5, with D perhaps TRBD1 (6 bases). Between the trimmed V and J ends, which lost 0 bases and 9 bases, there was a span of 12 bases. The V gene's germline CDR1 is MNHEY and CDR2 SVGAGI. The CDR3 length is 14 residues. CDR3 in DNA: TGTGCCAGCAGTTACTCAGGGGGAGTCGGGCCCCAGCATTTT. This codes for CASSYSGGVGPQHF.

The chain employs TRBV7-6 and TRBJ2-2, with 9 bases lining up with TRBD1. The CDR3 has 21 residues. The germline V gene has CDR1 SGHVS and CDR2 FNYEAQ. J lost 1 base, V lost 1 base, and 16 bases had no gene match. CDR3 DNA: TGTGCCAGCAGCTTAGAGCCGGAGAGGGCTTGGGGACAGGGGAACACCGGGGAGCTGTTTTTT. This encodes CASSLEPERAWGQGNTGELFF.

The chain carries TRBV28 and TRBJ2-3; 7 nucleotides align to TRBD2. Germline trimming cut 6 bases from V and 11 bases from J; bases unmatched to any gene: 26. The CDR3 totals 18 residues. CDR1 MDHEN and CDR2 SYDVKM come from the germline V gene. This CDR3 is CASRTGGGTNRVEKEQYF. The DNA of the CDR3 is TGTGCCAGCAGAACCGGAGGAGGGACTAACCGCGTTGAAAAGGAGCAGTATTTT.

V is TRBV15 and J is TRBJ2-1, with 15 bases aligning to TRBD2. CDR1 and CDR2 from the germline V gene are LNHNV and YYDKDF (reference sequence). V shed 1 base, J shed 9 bases, and the junction held 4 bases outside the gene matches. The CDR3 runs to 16 residues. DNA for the CDR3: TGTGCCACCAGCAGAGTTGGGACTAGCGGGAGGAGTGAGCAGTTCTTC. Translating gives CATSRVGTSGRSEQFF.

V usage is TRBV7-2 and J usage is TRBJ2-3; TRBD1 matches 7 bases. The germline CDR1 and CDR2 sequences are SGHTA and FQGNSA. Unmatched junction bases numbered 9, after V lost 6 bases and J lost 6 bases. This CDR3 is 14 amino acids long. CDR3 region: CASSFTGVTDTQYF. In DNA, the CDR3 is TGTGCCAGCAGTTTTACAGGGGTCACGGATACGCAGTATTTT.

V gene TRBV7-9 combines with J gene TRBJ2-7; the match to TRBD1 covers 7 bases. The junction had 7 bases not matched to a gene; V was cut back by 4 bases and J by 4 bases. CDR3 size: 14 residues. Germline-derived CDR1 and CDR2 are SEHNR and FQNEAQ (reference sequence). The CDR3 is CASSSGQPTYEQYF. The CDR3, as DNA: TGTGCCAGCAGCTCGGGACAGCCAACTTACGAGCAGTACTTC.

This rearrangement joins TRBV2 to TRBJ2-4; 7 bases fit TRBD2. Trimming at V came to 4 bases and at J to 6 bases, leaving 0 bases not matched to a gene. This CDR3 comprises 12 residues. From germline, CDR1 is SNHLY and CDR2 FYNNEI. The CDR3 here is CASSGGGNIQYF. The CDR3 DNA sequence: TGTGCCAGCAGTGGGGGGGGAAACATTCAGTACTTC.